This T cell receptor beta chain was retrieved from a study of shared clonotypes between healthy human individuals (dated by TCRdb to 2020 to 2022). Turning to the overall study: Three men and two women, aged 18 to 49 years, made up the cohort. For each donor, three plates each were used for CD4 naive and CD4 memory, two plates were used for CD8 naive, and one plate was used for CD8 memory. To estimate repertoire size and how much clonotypes are shared between individuals, the study performed deep sequencing of blood TCR repertoires from five healthy adults. Different laboratories and diverse techniques were used to prepare libraries and sequence TCR repertoires, to increase sequencing depth and limit assay-specific biases. Leukapheresis yielded between about 0.9 and 8.9 billion PBMCs per donor.

Inclusive of the bounding cysteine and phenylalanine, the CDR3 is 15 residues long. Solely the CDR3 DNA is kept, with 45 bases framed from the first base. CDR1 is given as MNHEY and CDR2 as SVGAGI, both from the germline V gene. The junction shows trimming of 3 bases on V and 2 bases on J, plus 14 bases between the germline ends. Using the deep immunoSEQ assay, multiplex PCR amplified TCR CDR3 regions from genomic DNA. Extracted genomic DNA from each cell subset was distributed evenly across all wells of several immunoSEQ 96-well plates, and each plate was treated as a replicate. For sorted subsets, each replicate PCR was loaded with around 200 ng genomic DNA, equivalent to 30,000 to 35,000 T cell genomes. Purified libraries were quantified with a Qubit 3.0 fluorometer, sized on a Bioanalyzer 2100, and re-quantified with the KAPA Library Quantification kit. Each immunoSEQ 96-well plate was sequenced on its own single-read 150-cycle Illumina NextSeq 550 flow cell. In the source study's methods: Because the immunoSEQ output held only junctional sequences and lacked quality scores, the filtering could not match the filtering applied to full-length reads. To assign V/J genes and CDR3, sequences were annotated using PyIR, a Python wrapper for IgBLAST v1.9, with IMGT germline references. Reads were filtered out if the reads had weak V/J assignments (E-value above 1e-6), no CDR3, stop codons, out-of-frame junctions, or ambiguous translated residues. A V3J clonotype was defined by an identical inferred V gene, J gene, and CDR3 amino acid sequence. Percentage overlap between repertoires was computed as shared unique clonotypes divided by the size of the smaller repertoire. Repertoire richness was assessed with RTK rarefaction, the Chao1 estimator, and Recon v2.1 estimates of unobserved clonotypes. OLGA was used to compute generation probabilities for all TCRbeta clonotypes that the gDNA method yielded from a handful of donors. TCRdb stores this immuneACCESS table with in-frame sequences only. Part of the clones is absent; in the studies checked, under half of the shortfall reflects unresolved V genes, and no reason is known for the rest. V and J calls plus clone size are reproduced from that table; the DNA served to infer D and trimming. Across this sample there are 850,000 to 1,100,000 clones, with around three quarters seen only once. Approximately 0.9% of the sample comes from the top ten.

Of note for this clone: Its antigen is unknown. No much larger clone is present one base from it, and per-base qualities are unavailable.

Healthy HIV-negative adults with no recently reported acute infections or vaccinations were included as donors. Every donor was a Caucasian adult residing in Nashville, Tennessee, USA. CD4+ T cells were enriched by magnetic negative selection, after which naive cells were positively selected on CD45RA and the negative fraction was taken as the memory subset. After blood collection by leukapheresis, PBMCs were isolated using Ficoll-Histopaque density gradient centrifugation and then cryopreserved in the vapor phase of liquid nitrogen. Purity and quantity of every magnetically sorted T cell population were checked by analytical flow cytometry. Each sorted fraction had its genomic DNA isolated and then quantified by UV absorbance on a Nanodrop 2000c. Results and caveats for the whole study, not just this receptor: Naive subsets generally had larger estimated clonotype richness than memory subsets. Based on pairwise subsampling, the degree of clonotype sharing among donors was expected to be affected by sequencing depth. Higher generation probabilities were observed for clonotypes shared by all four sorted-subset donors than for non-shared clonotypes. Around 5% of naive CD4, around 3.5% of naive CD8, about 2.1% of memory CD4, and 0.4% of memory CD8 clonotypes were shared across several donors. Because the study included only a small number of donors, the genetic and exposure-history diversity represented was limited. Rarefaction of sorted-subset datasets indicated incomplete sequencing despite the large sequencing depth. Only blood was sampled, and tissue TCR repertoires likely differ from those in blood.

Source material: memory CD4+ T cells from PBMCs. According to the study, the label for this sample's cell subset or site signals: CD45RA-negative fraction. This sequence was found in a man between 18 and 35 years old in good health. Some clones in this sample may be carry-over from other donors' samples. The chain was built from TRBV6-5 and TRBJ2-7, with the D assignment possibly TRBD1 or TRBD2, given 6 matching bases for each. The CDR3 sequence is CASSYSGRGPYEQYF. Here is the DNA: TGTGCCAGCAGTTATAGCGGCAGGGGCCCCTACGAGCAGTACTTC.